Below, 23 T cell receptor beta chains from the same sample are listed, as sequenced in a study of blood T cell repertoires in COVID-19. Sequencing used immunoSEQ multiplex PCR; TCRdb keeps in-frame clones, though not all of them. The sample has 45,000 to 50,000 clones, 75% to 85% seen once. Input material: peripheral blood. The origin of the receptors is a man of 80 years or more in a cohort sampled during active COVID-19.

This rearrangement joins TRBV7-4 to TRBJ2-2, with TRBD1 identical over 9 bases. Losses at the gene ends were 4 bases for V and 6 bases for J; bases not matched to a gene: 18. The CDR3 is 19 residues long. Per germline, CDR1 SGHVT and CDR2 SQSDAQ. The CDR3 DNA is TGTGCCAGCAGCTCCCAAACGCCGGGACAGGGTTATATGGCCGGGGAGCTGTTTTTT. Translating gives CASSSQTPGQGYMAGELFF.

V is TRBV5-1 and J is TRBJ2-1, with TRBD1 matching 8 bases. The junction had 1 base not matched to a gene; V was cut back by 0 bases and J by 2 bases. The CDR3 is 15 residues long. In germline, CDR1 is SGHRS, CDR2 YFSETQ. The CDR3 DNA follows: TGCGCCAGCAGCTTGGAGGACAGGGCCTACAATGAGCAGTTCTTC. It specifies CASSLEDRAYNEQFF.

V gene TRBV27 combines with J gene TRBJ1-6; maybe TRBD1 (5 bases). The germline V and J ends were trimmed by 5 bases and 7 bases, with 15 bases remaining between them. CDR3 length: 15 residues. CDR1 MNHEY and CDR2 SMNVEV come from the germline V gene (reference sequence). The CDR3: CASSPSGLTNSPLHF. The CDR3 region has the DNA TGTGCCAGCAGTCCATCGGGACTTACGAATTCACCCCTCCACTTT.

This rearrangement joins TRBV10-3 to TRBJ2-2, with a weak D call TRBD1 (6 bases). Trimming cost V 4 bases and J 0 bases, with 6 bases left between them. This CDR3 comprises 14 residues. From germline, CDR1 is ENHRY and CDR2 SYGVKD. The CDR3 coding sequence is TGTGCCATCAGTGGGACAGCGAACACCGGGGAGCTGTTTTTT. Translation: CAISGTANTGELFF.

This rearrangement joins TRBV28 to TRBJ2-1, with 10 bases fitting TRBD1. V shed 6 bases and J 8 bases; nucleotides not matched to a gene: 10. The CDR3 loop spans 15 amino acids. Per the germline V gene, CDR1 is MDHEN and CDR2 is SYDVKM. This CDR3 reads CASRIDRGRVDEQFF. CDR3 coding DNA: TGTGCCAGCAGGATTGACAGGGGGCGGGTCGATGAGCAGTTCTTC.

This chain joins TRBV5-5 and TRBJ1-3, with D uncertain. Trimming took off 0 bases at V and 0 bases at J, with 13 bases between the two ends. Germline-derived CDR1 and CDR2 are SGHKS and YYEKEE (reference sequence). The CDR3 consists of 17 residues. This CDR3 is CASSLAGRATSGNTIYF. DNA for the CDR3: TGTGCCAGCAGCTTGGCCGGGAGGGCCACCTCTGGAAACACCATATATTTT.

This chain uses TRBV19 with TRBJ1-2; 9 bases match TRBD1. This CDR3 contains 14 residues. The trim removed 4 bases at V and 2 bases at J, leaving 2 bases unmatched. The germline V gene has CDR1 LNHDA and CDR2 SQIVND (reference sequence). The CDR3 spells CASSRDRGNYGYTF. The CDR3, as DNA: TGTGCCAGTAGTAGAGACAGGGGGAACTATGGCTACACCTTC.

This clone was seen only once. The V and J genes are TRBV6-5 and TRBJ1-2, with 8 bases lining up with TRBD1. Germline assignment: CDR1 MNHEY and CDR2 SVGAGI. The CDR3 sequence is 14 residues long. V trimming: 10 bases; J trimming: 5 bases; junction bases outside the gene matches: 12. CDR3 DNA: TGTGCCACCGGCGATAGACAGGGGAGATATGGCTACACCTTC. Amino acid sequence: CATGDRQGRYGYTF.

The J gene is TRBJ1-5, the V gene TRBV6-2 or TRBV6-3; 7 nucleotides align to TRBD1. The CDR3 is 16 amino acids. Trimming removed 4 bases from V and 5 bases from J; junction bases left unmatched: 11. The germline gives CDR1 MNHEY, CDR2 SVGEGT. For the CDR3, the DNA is TGTGCCAGCAGTTGGCAGCGACGGACAGGCGATCAGCCCCAGCATTTT. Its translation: CASSWQRRTGDQPQHF.

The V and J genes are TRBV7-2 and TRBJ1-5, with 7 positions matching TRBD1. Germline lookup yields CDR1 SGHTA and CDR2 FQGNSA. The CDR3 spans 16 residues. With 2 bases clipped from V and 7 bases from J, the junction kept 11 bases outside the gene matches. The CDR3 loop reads CASSLSSGQGGQPQHF. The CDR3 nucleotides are TGTGCCAGCAGCTTATCTAGTGGGCAGGGGGGCCAGCCCCAGCATTTT.

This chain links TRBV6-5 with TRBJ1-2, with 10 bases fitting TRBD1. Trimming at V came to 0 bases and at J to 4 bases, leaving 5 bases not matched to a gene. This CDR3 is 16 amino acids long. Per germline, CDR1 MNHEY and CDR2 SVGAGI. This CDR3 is CASSYSATGGGYGYTF. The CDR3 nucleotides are TGTGCCAGCAGTTACTCGGCGACAGGGGGCGGCTATGGCTACACCTTC.

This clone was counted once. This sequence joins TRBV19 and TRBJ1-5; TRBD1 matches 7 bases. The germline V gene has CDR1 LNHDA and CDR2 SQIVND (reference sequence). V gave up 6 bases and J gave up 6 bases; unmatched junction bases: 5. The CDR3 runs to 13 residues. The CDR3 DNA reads TGTGCCAGTAGCGACAGGGCTGCTCAGCCCCAGCATTTT. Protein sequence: CASSDRAAQPQHF.

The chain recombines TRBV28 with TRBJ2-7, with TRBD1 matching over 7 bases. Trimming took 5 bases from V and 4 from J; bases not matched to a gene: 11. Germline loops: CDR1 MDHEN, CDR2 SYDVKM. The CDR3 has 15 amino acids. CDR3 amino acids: CASSVAGTEGYEQYF. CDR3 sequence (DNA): TGTGCCAGCAGTGTAGCCGGGACAGAGGGGTACGAGCAGTACTTC.

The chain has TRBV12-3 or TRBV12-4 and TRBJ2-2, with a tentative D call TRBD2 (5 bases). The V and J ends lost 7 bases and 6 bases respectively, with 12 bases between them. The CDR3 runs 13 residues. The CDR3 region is CASTRAAPGELFF. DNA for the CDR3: TGTGCCAGCACTCGAGCGGCTCCCGGGGAGCTGTTTTTT.

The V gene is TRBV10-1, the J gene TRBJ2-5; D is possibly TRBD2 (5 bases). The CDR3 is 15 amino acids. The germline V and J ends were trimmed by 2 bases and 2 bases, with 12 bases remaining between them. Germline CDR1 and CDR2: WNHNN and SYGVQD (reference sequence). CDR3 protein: CASSETGREQETQYF. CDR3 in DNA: TGCGCCAGCAGTGAGACGGGGAGAGAACAAGAGACCCAGTACTTC.

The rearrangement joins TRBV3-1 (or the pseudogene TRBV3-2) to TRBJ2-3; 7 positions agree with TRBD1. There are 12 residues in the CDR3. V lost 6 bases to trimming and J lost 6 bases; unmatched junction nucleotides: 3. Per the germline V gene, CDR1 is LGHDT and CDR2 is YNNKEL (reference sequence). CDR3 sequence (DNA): TGTGCCAGCAGTCACAGGGGCGATACGCAGTATTTT. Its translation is CASSHRGDTQYF.

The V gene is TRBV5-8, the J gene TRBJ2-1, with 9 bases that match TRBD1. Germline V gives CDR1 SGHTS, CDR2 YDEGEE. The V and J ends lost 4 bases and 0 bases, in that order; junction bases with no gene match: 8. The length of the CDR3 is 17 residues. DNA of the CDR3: TGTGCCAGCAGCCCAAACAGGGGGCTGAGCTCCTACAATGAGCAGTTCTTC. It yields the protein CASSPNRGLSSYNEQFF.

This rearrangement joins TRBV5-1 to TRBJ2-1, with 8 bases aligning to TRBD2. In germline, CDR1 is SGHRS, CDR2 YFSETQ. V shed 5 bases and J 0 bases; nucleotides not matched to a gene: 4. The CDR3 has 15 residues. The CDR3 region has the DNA TGCGCCAGCAGAGTACTAGCGGCCTCCTACAATGAGCAGTTCTTC. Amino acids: CASRVLAASYNEQFF.

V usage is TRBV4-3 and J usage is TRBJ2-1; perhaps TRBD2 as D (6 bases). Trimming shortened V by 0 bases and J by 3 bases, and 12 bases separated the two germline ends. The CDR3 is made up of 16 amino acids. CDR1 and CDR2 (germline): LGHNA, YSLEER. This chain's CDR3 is CASSQDGREVYNEQFF. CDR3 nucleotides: TGCGCCAGCAGCCAAGATGGGCGGGAAGTCTACAATGAGCAGTTCTTC.

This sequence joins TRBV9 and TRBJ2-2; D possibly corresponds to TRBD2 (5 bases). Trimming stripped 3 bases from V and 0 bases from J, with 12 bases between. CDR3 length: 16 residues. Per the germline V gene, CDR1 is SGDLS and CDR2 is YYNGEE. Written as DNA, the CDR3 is TGTGCCAGCAGCGCCCCCGCCGGGGCGAACACCGGGGAGCTGTTTTTT. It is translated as CASSAPAGANTGELFF.

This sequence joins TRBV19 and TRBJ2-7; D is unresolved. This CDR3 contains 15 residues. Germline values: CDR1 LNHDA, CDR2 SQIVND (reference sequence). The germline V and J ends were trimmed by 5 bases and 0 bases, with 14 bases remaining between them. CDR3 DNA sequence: TGTGCCAGTAGTCCAACAGTTTCCACCTCCTACGAGCAGTACTTC. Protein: CASSPTVSTSYEQYF.

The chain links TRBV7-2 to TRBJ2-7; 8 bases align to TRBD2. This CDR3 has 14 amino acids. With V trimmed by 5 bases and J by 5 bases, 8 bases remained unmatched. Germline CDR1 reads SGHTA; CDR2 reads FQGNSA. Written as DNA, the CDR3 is TGTGCCAGCAGCGTGAGCGGGAGAACGGACGAGCAGTACTTC. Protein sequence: CASSVSGRTDEQYF.

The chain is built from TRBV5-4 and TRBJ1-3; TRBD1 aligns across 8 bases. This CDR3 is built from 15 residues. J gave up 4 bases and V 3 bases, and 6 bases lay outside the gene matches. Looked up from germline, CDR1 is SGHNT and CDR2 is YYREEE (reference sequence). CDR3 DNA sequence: TGTGCCAGCAGCTGGGGCCGGGACAGGGGAAACACCATATATTTT. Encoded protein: CASSWGRDRGNTIYF.